This T cell receptor (beta chain) was documented in a study of cytomegalovirus exposure and HLA in healthy donors. Germline values: CDR1 LGHNA, CDR2 YSLEER. The CDR3 runs 16 residues. Trimming cost V 0 bases and J 4 bases; bases outside gene matches: 5. Some clones are missing from TCRdb's copy, which holds only in-frame ones; the method was immunoSEQ multiplex PCR. The repertoire consists of under 200,000 clones, with approximately 80% occurring once and the leading ten covering approximately 7%. The specimen sequenced was PBMCs. The clonotype originates from a man aged 18-30 years in good health and CMV-seropositive. The rearrangement uses TRBV4-3 and TRBJ2-2; 7 nucleotides align to TRBD2. The CDR3 DNA is TGCGCCAGCAGCCAAGAGGGAGGGGACTTCACCGGGGAGCTGTTTTTT. It codes for CASSQEGGDFTGELFF.